The T cell receptor (beta chain) described here comes from a study of blood T cell repertoires in COVID-19. Study overall: Italy, Spain and the United States were the sources of the convalescent and acute COVID-19 samples. The analysed material was cDNA or gDNA that came from T cells, B-cell-depleted T cells, or PBMCs.

Data came from immunoSEQ multiplex PCR; TCRdb stores just in-frame clones and leaves some out. The sample records approximately 87,000 clones, around 80% being singletons. Germline-derived CDR1 and CDR2 are KGHSH and LQKENI. This CDR3 region has 18 residues. The V gene end was trimmed by 0 bases and the J gene end by 1 base; junction bases not matched to a gene: 1. Material for sequencing was peripheral blood. The rearrangement uses TRBV18 and TRBJ2-3; 16 bases are a match to TRBD2. The clonotype originates from a woman at least 80 years old with acute or convalescent COVID-19. CDR3 in amino acids: CASSPPGLAGGGTDTQYF. The CDR3 bases are TGTGCCAGCTCACCACCGGGACTAGCGGGGGGGGGCACAGATACGCAGTATTTT.